This entry describes one T cell receptor beta chain. Cells designated naive CD8 were CD45RO-negative and were positively selected for CCR7, with terminally differentiated effector memory CD45RA+ cells excluded. Profiled with immunoSEQ multiplex PCR; TCRdb holds only in-frame clones, not every one. The sample comprises approximately 2,000,000 clones, approximately 92% of which are singletons, and more than 1.5% rests with the top ten. This CDR3 has 15 residues. Germline CDR1 and CDR2: LNHDA and SQIVND (reference sequence). V was shortened by 2 bases and J by 3 bases, with 14 bases between the two germline ends. The record originates from a study of shared clonotypes between healthy human individuals.

Sequences were obtained from naive CD8+ T cells from PBMCs. The J gene is TRBJ2-7, the V gene TRBV19; TRBD2 might be the D (6 bases). The receptor was isolated from a man aged 18 to 30 in good health. Some clones in this sample may be carry-over from other donors' samples. As DNA, the CDR3 is TGTGCCAGTAGTATACGGGGGTCTAGCGTCTACGAGCAGTACTTC. As protein: CASSIRGSSVYEQYF. The variable domain in full, completed from reference TRBV19 and TRBJ2-7, reads DGGITQSPKYLFRKEGQNVTLSCEQNLNHDAMYWYRQDPGQGLRLIYYSQIVNDFQKGDIAEGYSVSREKKESFPLTVTSAQKNPTAFYLCASSIRGSSVYEQYFGPGTRLTVT.